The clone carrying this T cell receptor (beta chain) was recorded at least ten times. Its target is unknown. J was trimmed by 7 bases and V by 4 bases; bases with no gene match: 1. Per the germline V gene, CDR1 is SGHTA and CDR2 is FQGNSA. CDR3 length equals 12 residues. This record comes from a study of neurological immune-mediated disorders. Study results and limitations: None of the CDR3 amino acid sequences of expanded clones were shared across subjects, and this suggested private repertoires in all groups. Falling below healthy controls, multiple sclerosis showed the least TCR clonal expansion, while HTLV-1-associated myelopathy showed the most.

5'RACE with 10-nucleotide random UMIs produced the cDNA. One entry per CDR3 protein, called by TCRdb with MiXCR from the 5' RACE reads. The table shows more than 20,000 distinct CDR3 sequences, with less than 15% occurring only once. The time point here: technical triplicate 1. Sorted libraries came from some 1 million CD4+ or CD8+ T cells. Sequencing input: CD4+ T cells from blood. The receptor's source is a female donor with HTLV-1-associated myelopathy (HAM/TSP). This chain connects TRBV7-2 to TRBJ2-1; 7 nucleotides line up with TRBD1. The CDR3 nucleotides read TGTGCCAGCAGCTACAGGGGTAATGAGCAGTTCTTC. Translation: CASSYRGNEQFF.